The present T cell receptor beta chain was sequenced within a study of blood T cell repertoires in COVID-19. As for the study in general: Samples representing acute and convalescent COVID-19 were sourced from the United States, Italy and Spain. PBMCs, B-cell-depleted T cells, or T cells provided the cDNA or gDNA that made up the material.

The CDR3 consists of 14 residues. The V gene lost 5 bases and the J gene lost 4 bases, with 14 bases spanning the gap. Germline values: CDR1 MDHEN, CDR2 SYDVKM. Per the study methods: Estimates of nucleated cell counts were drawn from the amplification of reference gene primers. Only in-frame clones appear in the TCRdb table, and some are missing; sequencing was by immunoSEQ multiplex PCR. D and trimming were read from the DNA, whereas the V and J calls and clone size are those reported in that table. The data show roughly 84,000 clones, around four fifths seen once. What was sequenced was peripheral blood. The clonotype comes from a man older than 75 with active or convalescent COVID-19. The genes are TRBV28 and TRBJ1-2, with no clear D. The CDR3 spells CASSTTVVAYGYTF. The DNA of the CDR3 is TGTGCCAGCAGTACCACAGTAGTCGCCTATGGCTACACCTTC.